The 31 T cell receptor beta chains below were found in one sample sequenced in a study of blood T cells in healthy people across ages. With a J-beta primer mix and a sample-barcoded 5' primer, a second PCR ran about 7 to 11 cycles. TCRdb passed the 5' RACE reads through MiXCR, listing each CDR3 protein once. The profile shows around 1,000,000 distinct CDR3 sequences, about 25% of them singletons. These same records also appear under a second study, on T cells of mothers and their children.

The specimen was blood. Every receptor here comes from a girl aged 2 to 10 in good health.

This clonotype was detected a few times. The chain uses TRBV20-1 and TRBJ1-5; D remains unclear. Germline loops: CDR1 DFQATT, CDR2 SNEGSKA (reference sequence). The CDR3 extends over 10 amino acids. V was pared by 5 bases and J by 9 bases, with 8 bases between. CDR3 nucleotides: TGCAGTGCTCTTAGCGCGCCCCAGCATTTT. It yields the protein CSALSAPQHF.

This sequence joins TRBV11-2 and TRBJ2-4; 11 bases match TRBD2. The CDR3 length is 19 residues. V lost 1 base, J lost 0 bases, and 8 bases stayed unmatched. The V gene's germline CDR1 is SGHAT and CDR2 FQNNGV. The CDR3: CASSLGGTSGSLAKNIQYF. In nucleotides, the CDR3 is TGTGCCAGCAGCTTAGGGGGGACTAGCGGTTCGCTAGCCAAAAACATTCAGTACTTC.

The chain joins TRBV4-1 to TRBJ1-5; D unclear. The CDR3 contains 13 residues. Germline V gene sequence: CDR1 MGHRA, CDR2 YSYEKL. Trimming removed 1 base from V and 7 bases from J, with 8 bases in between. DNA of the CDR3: TGCGCCAGCAGCCAAGTATTGGAGCAGCCCCAGCATTTT. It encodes CASSQVLEQPQHF.

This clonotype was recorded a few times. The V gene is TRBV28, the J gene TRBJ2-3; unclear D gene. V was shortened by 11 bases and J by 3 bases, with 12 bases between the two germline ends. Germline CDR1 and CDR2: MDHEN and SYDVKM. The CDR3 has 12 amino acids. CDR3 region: CAGSRATDTQYF. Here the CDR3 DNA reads TGTGCCGGAAGCCGGGCTACAGATACGCAGTATTTT.

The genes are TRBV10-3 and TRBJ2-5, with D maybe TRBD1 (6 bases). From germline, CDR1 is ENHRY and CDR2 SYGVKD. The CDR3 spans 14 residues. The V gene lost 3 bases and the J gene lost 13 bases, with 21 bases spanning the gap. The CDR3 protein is CAISDRRTAYERYF. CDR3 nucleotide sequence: TGTGCCATCAGTGATAGAAGGACAGCCTACGAGCGGTACTTC.

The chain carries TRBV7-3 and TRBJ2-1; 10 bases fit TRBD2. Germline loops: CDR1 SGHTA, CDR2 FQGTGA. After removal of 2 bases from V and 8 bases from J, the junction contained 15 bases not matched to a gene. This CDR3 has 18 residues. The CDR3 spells CASSLSPLTAGGVDEQFF. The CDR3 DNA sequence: TGTGCCAGCAGCTTATCTCCCCTCACAGCGGGAGGGGTTGATGAGCAGTTCTTC.

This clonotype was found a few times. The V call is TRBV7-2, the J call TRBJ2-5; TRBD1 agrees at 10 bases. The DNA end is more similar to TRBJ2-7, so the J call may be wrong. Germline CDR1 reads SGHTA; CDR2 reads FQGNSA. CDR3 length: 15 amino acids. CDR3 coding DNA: TGTGCCAGCAGCTGGGACAGGGGTCATCTGCGCGAGCAGTACTTC. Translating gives CASSWDRGHLREQYF.

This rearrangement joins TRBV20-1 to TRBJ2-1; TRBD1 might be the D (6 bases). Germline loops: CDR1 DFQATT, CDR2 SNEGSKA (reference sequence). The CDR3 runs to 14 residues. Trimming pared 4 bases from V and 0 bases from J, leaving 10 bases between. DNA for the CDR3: TGCAGTGCTACGGACAGCTTCTCCTACAATGAGCAGTTCTTC. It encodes CSATDSFSYNEQFF.

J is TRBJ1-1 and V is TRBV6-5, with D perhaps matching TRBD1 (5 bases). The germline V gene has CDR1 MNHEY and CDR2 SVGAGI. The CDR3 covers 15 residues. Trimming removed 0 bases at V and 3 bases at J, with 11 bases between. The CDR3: CASSYSQTVYTEAFF. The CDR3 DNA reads TGTGCCAGCAGTTACTCCCAGACAGTTTACACTGAAGCTTTCTTT.

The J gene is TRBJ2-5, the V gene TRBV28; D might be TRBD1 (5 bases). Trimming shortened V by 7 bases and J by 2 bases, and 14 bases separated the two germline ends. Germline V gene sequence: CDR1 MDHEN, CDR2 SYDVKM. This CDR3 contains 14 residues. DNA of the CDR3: TGTGCCAGCACCCCTCCCAGGGATCAAGAGACCCAGTACTTC. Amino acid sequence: CASTPPRDQETQYF.

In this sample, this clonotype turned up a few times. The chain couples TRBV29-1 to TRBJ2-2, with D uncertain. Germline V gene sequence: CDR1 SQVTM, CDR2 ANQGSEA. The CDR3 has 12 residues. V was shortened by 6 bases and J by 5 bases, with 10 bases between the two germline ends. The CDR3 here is CSVETTTGELFF. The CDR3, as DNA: TGCAGCGTCGAGACCACAACCGGGGAGCTGTTTTTT.

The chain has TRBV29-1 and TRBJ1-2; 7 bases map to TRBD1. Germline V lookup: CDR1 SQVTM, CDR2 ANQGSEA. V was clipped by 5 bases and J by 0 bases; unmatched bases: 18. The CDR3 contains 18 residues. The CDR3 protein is CSVRNSGKGQQPNYGYTF. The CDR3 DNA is TGCAGCGTTAGAAATTCAGGGAAGGGACAGCAACCTAACTATGGCTACACCTTC.

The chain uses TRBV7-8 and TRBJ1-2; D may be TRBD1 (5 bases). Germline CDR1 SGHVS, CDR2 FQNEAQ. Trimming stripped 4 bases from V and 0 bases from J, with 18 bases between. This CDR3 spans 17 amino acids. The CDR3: CASSSVGEDTPNYGYTF. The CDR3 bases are TGTGCCAGCAGCTCCGTAGGGGAGGATACCCCTAACTATGGCTACACCTTC.

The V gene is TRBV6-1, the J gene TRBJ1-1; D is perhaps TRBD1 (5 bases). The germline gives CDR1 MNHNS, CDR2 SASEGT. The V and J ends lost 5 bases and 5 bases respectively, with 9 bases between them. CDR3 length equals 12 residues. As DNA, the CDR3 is TGTGCCAGCAGTTCGGGGCCGACTGAAGCTTTCTTT. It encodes CASSSGPTEAFF.

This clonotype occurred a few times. The CDR3 reads CASSYVASINQPQHF. The CDR3 DNA follows: TGTGCCAGCAGTTACGTGGCTTCGATCAATCAGCCCCAGCATTTT. The chain links TRBV6-2 or TRBV6-3 to TRBJ1-5; D call uncertain. Germline V gene lookup returns CDR1 MNHEY and CDR2 SVGEGT. The CDR3 length is 15 residues. V shed 2 bases and J shed 3 bases, with 11 bases lying between them.

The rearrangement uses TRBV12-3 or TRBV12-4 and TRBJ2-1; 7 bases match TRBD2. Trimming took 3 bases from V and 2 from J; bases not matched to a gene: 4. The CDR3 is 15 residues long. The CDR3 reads CASSFREDAYNEQFF. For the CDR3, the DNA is TGTGCCAGCAGTTTTCGGGAGGATGCCTACAATGAGCAGTTCTTC.

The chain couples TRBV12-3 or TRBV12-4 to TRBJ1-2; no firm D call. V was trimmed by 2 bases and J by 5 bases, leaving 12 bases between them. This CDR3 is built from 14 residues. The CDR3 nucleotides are TGTGCCAGCAGTTTATCGGCGGAGACTTATGGCTACACCTTC. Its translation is CASSLSAETYGYTF.

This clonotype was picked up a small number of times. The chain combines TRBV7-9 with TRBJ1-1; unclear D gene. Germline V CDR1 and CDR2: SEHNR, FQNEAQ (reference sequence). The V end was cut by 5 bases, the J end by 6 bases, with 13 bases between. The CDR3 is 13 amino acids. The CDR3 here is CASSAASEAEAFF. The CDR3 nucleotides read TGTGCCAGCAGCGCAGCGAGTGAGGCTGAAGCTTTCTTT.

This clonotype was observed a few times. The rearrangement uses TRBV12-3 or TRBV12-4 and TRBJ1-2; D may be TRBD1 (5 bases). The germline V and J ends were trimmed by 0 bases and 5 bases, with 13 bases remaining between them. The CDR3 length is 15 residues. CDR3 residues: CASSLAHGALYGYTF. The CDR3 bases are TGTGCCAGCAGTTTAGCGCATGGGGCGTTATATGGCTACACCTTC.

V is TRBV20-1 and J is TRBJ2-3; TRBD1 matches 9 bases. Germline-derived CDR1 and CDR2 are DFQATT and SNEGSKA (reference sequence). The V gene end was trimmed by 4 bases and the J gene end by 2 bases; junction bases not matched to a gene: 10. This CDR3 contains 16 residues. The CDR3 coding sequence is TGCAGTGCTACCTACGGACAGGGGAGCGCCACAGATACGCAGTATTTT. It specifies CSATYGQGSATDTQYF.

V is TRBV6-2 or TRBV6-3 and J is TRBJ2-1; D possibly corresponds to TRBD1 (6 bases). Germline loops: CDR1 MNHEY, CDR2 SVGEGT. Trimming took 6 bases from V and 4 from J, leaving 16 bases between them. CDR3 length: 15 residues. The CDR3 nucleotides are TGTGCCAGCAGCGGACAGTCCCCGATTTACAATGAGCAGTTCTTC. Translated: CASSGQSPIYNEQFF.

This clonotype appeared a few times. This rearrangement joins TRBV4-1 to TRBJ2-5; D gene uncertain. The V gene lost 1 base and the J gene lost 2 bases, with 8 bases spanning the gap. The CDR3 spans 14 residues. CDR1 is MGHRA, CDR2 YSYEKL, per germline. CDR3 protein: CASSQVVLQETQYF. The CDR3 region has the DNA TGCGCCAGCAGCCAAGTGGTTTTACAAGAGACCCAGTACTTC.

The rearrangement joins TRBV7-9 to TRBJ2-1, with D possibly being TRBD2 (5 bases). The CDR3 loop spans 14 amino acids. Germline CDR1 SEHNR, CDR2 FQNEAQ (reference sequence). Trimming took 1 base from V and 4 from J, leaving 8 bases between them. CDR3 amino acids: CASSLGGEYNEQFF. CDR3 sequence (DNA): TGTGCCAGCAGCTTAGGGGGAGAGTACAATGAGCAGTTCTTC.

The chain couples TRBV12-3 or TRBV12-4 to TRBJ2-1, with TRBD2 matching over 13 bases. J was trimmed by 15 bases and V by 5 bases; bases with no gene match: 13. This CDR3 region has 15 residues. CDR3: CASSAGTSGKGRSFF. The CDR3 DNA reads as TGTGCCAGCAGTGCCGGGACTAGCGGGAAGGGGCGGTCGTTCTTC.

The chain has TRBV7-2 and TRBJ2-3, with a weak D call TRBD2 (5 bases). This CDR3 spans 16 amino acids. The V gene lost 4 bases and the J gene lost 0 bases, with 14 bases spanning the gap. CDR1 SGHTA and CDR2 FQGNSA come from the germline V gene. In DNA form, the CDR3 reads TGTGCCAGCAGCTATCAAGCGGTAACTAGCACAGATACGCAGTATTTT. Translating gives CASSYQAVTSTDTQYF.

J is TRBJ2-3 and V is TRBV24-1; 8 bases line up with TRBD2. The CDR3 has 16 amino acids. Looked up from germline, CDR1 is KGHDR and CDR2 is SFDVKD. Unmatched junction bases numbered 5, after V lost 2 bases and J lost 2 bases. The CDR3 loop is CATSDSTSGITDTQYF. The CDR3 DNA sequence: TGTGCCACCAGTGATTCAACTAGCGGAATCACAGATACGCAGTATTTT.

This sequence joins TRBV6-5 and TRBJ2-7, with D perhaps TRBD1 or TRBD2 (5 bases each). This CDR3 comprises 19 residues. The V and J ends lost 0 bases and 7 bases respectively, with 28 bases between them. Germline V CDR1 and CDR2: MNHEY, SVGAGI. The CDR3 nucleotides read TGTGCCAGCAGTTACTCTCTCTCCGATTCCGAGGCCGAGGGACGGGAGCAGTACTTC. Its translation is CASSYSLSDSEAEGREQYF.

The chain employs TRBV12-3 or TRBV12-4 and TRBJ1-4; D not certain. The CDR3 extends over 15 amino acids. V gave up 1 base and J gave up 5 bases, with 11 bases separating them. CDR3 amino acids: CASSLGRRTNEKLFF. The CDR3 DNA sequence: TGTGCCAGCAGTTTAGGGCGCAGGACGAATGAAAAACTGTTTTTT.

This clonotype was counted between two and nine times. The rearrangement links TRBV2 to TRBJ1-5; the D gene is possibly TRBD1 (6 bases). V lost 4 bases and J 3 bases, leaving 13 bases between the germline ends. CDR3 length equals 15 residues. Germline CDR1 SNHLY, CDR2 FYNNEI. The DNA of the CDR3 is TGTGCCAGCAGTGGGGGGGCGGGTGACAATCAGCCCCAGCATTTT. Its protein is CASSGGAGDNQPQHF.

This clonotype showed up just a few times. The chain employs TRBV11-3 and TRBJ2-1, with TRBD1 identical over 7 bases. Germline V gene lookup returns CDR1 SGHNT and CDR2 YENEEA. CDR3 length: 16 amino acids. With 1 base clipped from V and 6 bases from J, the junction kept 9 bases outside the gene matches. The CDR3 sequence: CASSLVVWDSSNEQFF. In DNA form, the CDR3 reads TGTGCCAGCAGCTTAGTTGTATGGGACAGCTCCAATGAGCAGTTCTTC.

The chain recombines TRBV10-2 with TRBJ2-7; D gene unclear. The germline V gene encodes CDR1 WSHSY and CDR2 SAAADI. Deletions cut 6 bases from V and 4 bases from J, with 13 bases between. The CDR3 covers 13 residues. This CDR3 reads CASREESPYEQYF. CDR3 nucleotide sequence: TGCGCCAGCAGGGAAGAATCCCCTTACGAGCAGTACTTC.